The 2 T cell receptor beta chains below come from one sample, sequenced in a study of cytomegalovirus exposure and HLA in healthy donors. The PCR used 60 Vbeta and 13 Jbeta primers. The method was immunoSEQ multiplex PCR; TCRdb's version includes in-frame clones alone and lacks a portion of them. In the table there are approximately 180,000 clones, roughly 12% of which are singletons. Specimen: PBMCs. Source of these receptors: a man aged 45 to 65 in good health and CMV-seropositive.

The rearrangement links TRBV15 to TRBJ1-6; D remains unclear. The CDR3 is 15 amino acids. Per the germline V gene, CDR1 is LNHNV and CDR2 is YYDKDF (reference sequence). With 1 base removed from V and 6 bases from J, the gap between germline ends came to 10 bases. CDR3 sequence: CATSRGVQINSPLHF. Here the CDR3 DNA reads TGTGCCACCAGCAGAGGAGTACAGATTAATTCACCCCTCCACTTT.

This clone was recorded a few times. The chain is built from TRBV28 and TRBJ2-3; TRBD1 agrees at 7 bases. Germline V lookup: CDR1 MDHEN, CDR2 SYDVKM. Trimming cost V 5 bases and J 4 bases; bases outside gene matches: 9. CDR3 length: 15 residues. CDR3 in DNA: TGTGCCAGCAGTCTCGGACAGGTGAGGGCAGATACGCAGTATTTT. This translates into CASSLGQVRADTQYF. Variable domain in full (rest from reference TRBV28 and TRBJ2-3): DVKVTQSSRYLVKRTGEKVFLECVQDMDHENMFWYRQDPGLGLRLIYFSYDVKMKEKGDIPEGYSVSREKKERFSLILESASTNQTSMYLCASSLGQVRADTQYFGPGTRLTVL.